The text below deals with one TCR beta chain. These data originate in a study of blood T cell repertoires in COVID-19. Study context: Sites in the United States, Italy and Spain provided acute and convalescent COVID-19 samples.

Germline V gene sequence: CDR1 MNHEY, CDR2 SMNVEV (reference sequence). This CDR3 has 15 residues. The V end was cut by 4 bases, the J end by 0 bases, with 12 bases between. Per the original data handling: Estimated nucleated cell counts came from reference gene primer amplification. Sequencing was performed with immunoSEQ multiplex PCR; in TCRdb, only in-frame clones are kept and a portion is missing. V, J and clone size derive from that table, while D and trimming were established from the DNA sequence. The sample lists 250,000 to 350,000 clones; more than 80% were seen once. Recruitment covered about 26 US areas and drew participants whose ages spanned roughly 18 to 100 years.

Sequencing was done on a sample of PBMCs or T cells enriched from blood (not recorded which). The V gene is TRBV27, the J gene TRBJ1-2, with D unclear. The sequence was collected from a woman between 18 and 30 years old who had recovered from COVID-19. The DNA of the CDR3 is TGTGCCAGCAGTTCCTCAGGCTTAGCTAACTATGGCTACACCTTC. Protein: CASSSSGLANYGYTF.